This TCR beta chain was captured in a study of blood T cells in healthy people across ages. Between the trimmed V and J ends, which lost 5 bases and 3 bases, there was a span of 17 bases. The V gene's germline CDR1 is ENHRY and CDR2 SYGVKD. This CDR3 comprises 15 residues. A second PCR, run for about 7 to 11 cycles, used a sample-barcoded 5' primer plus a J-beta primer mix. TCRdb analysed the 5' RACE reads with MiXCR anew, one entry per CDR3 protein. The sample has 750,000 to 850,000 distinct CDR3 sequences, 20% to 25% seen once; the top ten hold approximately 3.7%. This clonotype occurred a few times. These data also featured in a second study, about T cells of mothers and their children.

The rearrangement links TRBV10-3 to TRBJ2-7; tentative D call: TRBD2 (5 bases). The sample taken for sequencing was blood. This receptor was identified in a boy under 18 in good health. CDR3 in DNA: TGTGCCATCAGTTCCCCCGTAGTAGCGAGCTACGAGCAGTACTTC. As protein: CAISSPVVASYEQYF.